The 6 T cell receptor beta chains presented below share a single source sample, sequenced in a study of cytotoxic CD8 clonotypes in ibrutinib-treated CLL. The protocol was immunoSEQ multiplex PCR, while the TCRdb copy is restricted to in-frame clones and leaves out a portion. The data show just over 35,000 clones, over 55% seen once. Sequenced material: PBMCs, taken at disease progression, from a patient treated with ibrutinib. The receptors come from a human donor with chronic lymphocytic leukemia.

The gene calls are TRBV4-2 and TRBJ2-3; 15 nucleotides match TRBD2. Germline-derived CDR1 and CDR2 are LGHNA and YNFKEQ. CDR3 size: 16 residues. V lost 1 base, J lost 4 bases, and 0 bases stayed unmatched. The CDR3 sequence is CASSQGTSGGADTQYF. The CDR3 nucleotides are TGTGCCAGCAGCCAAGGGACTAGCGGGGGGGCAGATACGCAGTATTTT.

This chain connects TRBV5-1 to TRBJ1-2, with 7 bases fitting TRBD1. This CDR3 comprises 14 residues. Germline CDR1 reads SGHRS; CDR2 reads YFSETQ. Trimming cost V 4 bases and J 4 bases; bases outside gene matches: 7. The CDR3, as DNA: TGCGCCAGCAGCCCTGGGACAGCCAGCTATGGCTACACCTTC. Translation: CASSPGTASYGYTF.

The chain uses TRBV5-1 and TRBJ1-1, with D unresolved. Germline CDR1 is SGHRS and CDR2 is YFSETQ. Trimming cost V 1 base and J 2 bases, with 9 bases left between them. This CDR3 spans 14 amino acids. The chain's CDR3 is CASSLLRLNTEAFF. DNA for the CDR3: TGCGCCAGCAGCTTGCTCCGGTTAAACACTGAAGCTTTCTTT. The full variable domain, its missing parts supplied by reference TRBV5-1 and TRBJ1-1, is KAGVTQTPRYLIKTRGQQVTLSCSPISGHRSVSWYQQTPGQGLQFLFEYFSETQRNKGNFPGRFSGRQFSNSRSEMNVSTLELGDSALYLCASSLLRLNTEAFFGQGTRLTVV.

This CDR3 reads CSVEVNYGYTF. The DNA of the CDR3 is TGCAGCGTCGAGGTTAACTATGGCTACACCTTC. The V gene is TRBV29-1, the J gene TRBJ1-2, with D unclear. This CDR3 is 11 amino acids long. Germline V gives CDR1 SQVTM, CDR2 ANQGSEA. Trimming took 6 bases from V and 1 from J, leaving 6 bases between them. Complete variable domain (other parts from reference TRBV29-1 and TRBJ1-2): SAVISQKPSRDICQRGTSLTIQCQVDSQVTMMFWYRQQPGQSLTLIATANQGSEATYESGFVIDKFPISRPNLTFSTLTVSNMSPEDSSIYLCSVEVNYGYTFGSGTRLTVV.

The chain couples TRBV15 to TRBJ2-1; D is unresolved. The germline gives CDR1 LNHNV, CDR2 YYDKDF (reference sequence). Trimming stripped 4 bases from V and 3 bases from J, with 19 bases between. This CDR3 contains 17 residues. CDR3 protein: CATSIPQDSKIYNEQFF. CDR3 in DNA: TGTGCCACCAGCATTCCCCAAGACTCAAAGATCTACAATGAGCAGTTCTTC.

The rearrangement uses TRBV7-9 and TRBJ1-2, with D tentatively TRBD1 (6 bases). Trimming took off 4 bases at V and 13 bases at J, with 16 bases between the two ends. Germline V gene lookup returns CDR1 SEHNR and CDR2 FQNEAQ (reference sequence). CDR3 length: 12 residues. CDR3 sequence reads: CASSSTGVPSTF. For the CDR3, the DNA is TGTGCCAGCAGCTCGACAGGAGTTCCCTCCACCTTC.